This paragraph covers one T cell receptor (beta chain) sequence. This sample is drawn from a study of blood T cell repertoires in COVID-19. Turning to the study itself: Material from acute and convalescent COVID-19 was sourced from the United States, Italy and Spain.

Germline CDR1 SGHRS, CDR2 YFSETQ. Trimming left V 4 bases short and J 4 bases short, with 21 bases between. There are 16 residues in the CDR3. Clones were sequenced by immunoSEQ multiplex PCR, and TCRdb holds only the in-frame ones, with some missing. The table shows 110,000 or so clones, with around three quarters occurring only once. The genes are TRBV5-1 and TRBJ2-7; D possibly corresponds to TRBD1 (6 bases). Material for sequencing was peripheral blood. The sequence derives from a man between 65 and 79 years old with acute or convalescent COVID-19. In DNA, the CDR3 is TGCGCCAGCAGCCCATGGACCAGGGGCCAAGGGTACGAGCAGTACTTC. This sequence encodes CASSPWTRGQGYEQYF.